What follows describes a single T cell receptor (beta chain). The data were taken from a study of blood T cell repertoires in COVID-19. Study-wide background: The samples span acute and convalescent COVID-19 from the United States, Italy and Spain. The analysed material was cDNA or gDNA that came from T cells, B-cell-depleted T cells, or PBMCs.

In the study's own analysis: Scientists estimated how many nucleated cells there were by amplifying reference gene primers. Profiling relied on immunoSEQ multiplex PCR, and the TCRdb table lists in-frame clones only, not all of them. Clone size and V and J calls were adopted from that table, with D and trimming inferred from the DNA. The sample holds some 150,000 clones; 81% are singletons and the top ten take 6.5% to 8.5%. The CDR3 consists of 14 residues. J lost 4 bases, V lost 5 bases, and 7 bases had no gene match. The germline V gene encodes CDR1 SGHVS and CDR2 FQNEAQ. This chain links TRBV7-8 with TRBJ1-2; 7 bases are a match to TRBD1. The TCR originated in a human donor with acute or convalescent COVID-19. The donor label of this sample is uncertain. The source material was peripheral blood. CDR3 sequence: CASSTRQGSYGYTF. As DNA, the CDR3 is TGTGCCAGCAGCACACGACAGGGTAGCTATGGCTACACCTTC.